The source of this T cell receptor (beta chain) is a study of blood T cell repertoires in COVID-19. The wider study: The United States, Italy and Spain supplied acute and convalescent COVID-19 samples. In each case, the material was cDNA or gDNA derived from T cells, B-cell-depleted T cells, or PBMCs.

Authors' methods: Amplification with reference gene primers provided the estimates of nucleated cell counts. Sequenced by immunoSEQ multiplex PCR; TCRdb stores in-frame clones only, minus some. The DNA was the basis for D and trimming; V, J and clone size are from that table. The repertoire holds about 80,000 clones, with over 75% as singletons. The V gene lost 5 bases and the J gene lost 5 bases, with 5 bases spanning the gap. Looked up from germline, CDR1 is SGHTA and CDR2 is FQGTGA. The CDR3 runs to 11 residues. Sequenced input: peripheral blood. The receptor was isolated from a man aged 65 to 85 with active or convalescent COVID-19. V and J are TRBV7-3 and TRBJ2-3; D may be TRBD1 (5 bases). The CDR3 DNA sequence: TGTGCCAGCAGCCAGGGAGATACGCAGTATTTT. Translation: CASSQGDTQYF. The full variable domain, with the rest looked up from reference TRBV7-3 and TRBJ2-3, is GAGVSQTPSNKVTEKGKYVELRCDPISGHTALYWYRQSLGQGPEFLIYFQGTGAADDSGLPNDRFFAVRPEGSVSTLKIQRTERGDSAVYLCASSQGDTQYFGPGTRLTVL.